The 18 T cell receptor beta chains below come from one sample, sequenced in a study of T cells expressing NK-cell markers. TCRdb re-called the 5' RACE reads, yielding one record per CDR3 amino acid sequence without DNA. The sample table includes a few hundred thousand distinct CDR3 sequences. Sequencing was carried out using blood T cells: a sorted CD56 or NKG2C T cell subset, CD4+ or CD8+ T cells, or bulk PBMC T cells (not recorded which). Source of these receptors: a woman between 45 and 65 years old in good health.

V usage is TRBV12-3 or TRBV12-4 and J usage is TRBJ2-3; TCRdb's D call, TRBD1, is unchecked because there is no DNA. The length of the CDR3 is 13 residues. This chain's CDR3 is CASSLAGEASPYF.

This rearrangement joins TRBV6-6 to TRBJ2-2; TCRdb reports TRBD2, a call that lacks DNA to check it against. Per germline, CDR1 MNHNY and CDR2 SVGAGI (reference sequence). CDR3 length: 18 amino acids. The CDR3 protein is CASSSDYSGSLGTGELFF.

This chain connects TRBV6-6 to TRBJ2-2; the D gene TCRdb calls, TRBD2, cannot be checked with no DNA. Germline CDR1 reads MNHNY; CDR2 reads SVGAGI (reference sequence). CDR3 length: 16 amino acids. CDR3 amino acids: CASSFTPGLGTGELFF.

The gene calls are TRBV7-2 and TRBJ2-7. CDR1 SGHTA and CDR2 FQGNSA come from the germline V gene. The CDR3 extends over 13 amino acids. The CDR3 sequence is CASSWRGVYEQYF.

The rearrangement joins TRBV27 to TRBJ2-1; TCRdb picks TRBD2, but there is no DNA to check that call. This CDR3 comprises 16 residues. CDR1 and CDR2 from the germline V gene are MNHEY and SMNVEV (reference sequence). The CDR3 is CASSPRTSGSWHEQFF.

V usage is TRBV7-9 and J usage is TRBJ2-2; TCRdb lists TRBD1, though no DNA is available to test this call. The CDR3 covers 16 residues. The germline V gene has CDR1 SEHNR and CDR2 FQNEAQ (reference sequence). CDR3 protein: CASSSSDRGPFGELFF.

This chain uses TRBV4-1 with TRBJ2-1; TCRdb's D call of TRBD2 is untestable without DNA. From germline, CDR1 is MGHRA and CDR2 YSYEKL. This CDR3 contains 15 residues. This chain's CDR3 is CASSQDSGRNHEQFF.

This rearrangement joins TRBV12-5 to TRBJ2-1. The CDR3 consists of 16 residues. Germline V gene data show CDR1 as LGHNT and CDR2 as FRNRAP. CDR3 sequence: CASGLTRLAPYNEQFF.

The gene calls are TRBV29-1 and TRBJ2-2; as DNA is missing, the TRBD2 call by TCRdb cannot be tested. Germline CDR1 SQVTM, CDR2 ANQGSEA. The CDR3 consists of 14 residues. The CDR3 sequence: CSVGTKRNTGELFF.

The V and J genes are TRBV5-1 and TRBJ2-3; lacking DNA, the TRBD1 call made by TCRdb goes unchecked. CDR3 length: 15 residues. Germline CDR1 is SGHRS and CDR2 is YFSETQ. The CDR3 here is CASSPEQGGTDTQYF. The full variable domain, completed using reference TRBV5-1 and TRBJ2-3, is KAGVTQTPRYLIKTRGQQVTLSCSPISGHRSVSWYQQTPGQGLQFLFEYFSETQRNKGNFPGRFSGRQFSNSRSEMNVSTLELGDSALYLCASSPEQGGTDTQYFGPGTRLTVL.

The chain has TRBV20-1 and TRBJ2-3; the D call from TCRdb, TRBD2, cannot be confirmed without DNA. The CDR3 covers 18 residues. Germline assignment: CDR1 DFQATT and CDR2 SNEGSKA (reference sequence). CDR3 region: CSARGLAGHNPSTDTQYF.

V usage is TRBV3-1 and J usage is TRBJ2-7; the D gene TCRdb calls, TRBD2, cannot be checked with no DNA. Germline assignment: CDR1 LGHDT and CDR2 YNNKEL (reference sequence). The CDR3 runs to 12 residues. The CDR3 sequence: CASSQSGLGQYF.

The chain has TRBV6-5 and TRBJ2-1. There are 16 residues in the CDR3. Germline lookup yields CDR1 MNHEY and CDR2 SVGAGI. This CDR3 reads CASSYSKVGSYNEQFF.

The gene calls are TRBV2 and TRBJ2-2; the TRBD1 assignment by TCRdb is unverifiable without DNA. The CDR3 covers 16 residues. Germline CDR1 SNHLY, CDR2 FYNNEI. CDR3 loop: CASTYNPLSTTGELFF.

The chain combines TRBV6-2 or TRBV6-3 with TRBJ2-5; with no DNA, the TCRdb D assignment of TRBD2 cannot be verified. CDR3 length equals 16 residues. Per the germline V gene, CDR1 is MNHEY and CDR2 is SVGEGT. This CDR3 reads CASSYTLSAGEETQYF.

J is TRBJ2-2 and V is TRBV14. The CDR3 contains 16 residues. Germline CDR1 reads SGHDN; CDR2 reads FVKESK. CDR3 region: CASSQRGPANTGELFF.

This chain connects TRBV5-1 to TRBJ2-1; the D call of TRBD1 rests on TCRdb alone, since no DNA is present to check it. The CDR3 extends over 15 amino acids. In germline, CDR1 is SGHRS, CDR2 YFSETQ. CDR3: CASSLVAGAGNEQFF.

V is TRBV5-5 and J is TRBJ1-1; absent DNA, TCRdb's TRBD1 call cannot be checked. Per the germline V gene, CDR1 is SGHKS and CDR2 is YYEKEE (reference sequence). This CDR3 is built from 14 residues. CDR3 amino acids: CASSDRGMNTEAFF.